These 18 T cell receptor beta chains originate from one sample sequenced in a study of T cell therapy after organ transplantation. Their cognate antigens are unknown. Clones were read by immunoSEQ multiplex PCR, and TCRdb kept only the in-frame ones, dropping some. The sample includes roughly 3,300 clones, 55% to 70% seen only once; the top ten take more than 30%. The time point: 4-8 weeks after completion of therapy. The source was CD8+ T cells from blood, collected after autologous CMV-specific T cell therapy. These receptors were collected from a human patient who had received a solid organ transplant and had CMV disease. A share of the T cells may be of graft donor origin.

In nucleotides, the CDR3 is TGTGCCAGCAGTCCCGGGACAGGGGTCTATGGCTACACCTTC. Translating gives CASSPGTGVYGYTF. The rearrangement uses TRBV27 and TRBJ1-2; TRBD1 aligns across 10 bases. V shed 5 bases, J shed 4 bases, and the junction held 4 bases outside the gene matches. Germline assignment: CDR1 MNHEY and CDR2 SMNVEV (reference sequence). This CDR3 is 14 amino acids long.

The chain has TRBV27 and TRBJ2-7; 10 bases are a match to TRBD2. Germline loops: CDR1 MNHEY, CDR2 SMNVEV (reference sequence). CDR3 length equals 13 residues. Trimming removed 10 bases from V and 2 bases from J; junction bases left unmatched: 5. The CDR3 DNA reads TGTGCCATCTCAGCGGGAGGGCCCTACGAGCAGTACTTC. Protein sequence: CAISAGGPYEQYF.

V and J are TRBV15 and TRBJ1-4, with 7 bases that match TRBD1. Germline trimming cut 0 bases from V and 6 bases from J; bases unmatched to any gene: 10. CDR1 LNHNV and CDR2 YYDKDF come from the germline V gene (reference sequence). The CDR3 runs 17 residues. The CDR3 is CATSRDLKGARDEKLFF. The CDR3 DNA is TGTGCCACCAGCAGAGATTTAAAGGGGGCGCGGGATGAAAAACTGTTTTTT.

Only one count was recorded for this clone. The chain couples TRBV5-1 to TRBJ2-3; tentatively, D is TRBD2 (5 bases). Germline CDR1 SGHRS, CDR2 YFSETQ. The V gene lost 5 bases and the J gene lost 3 bases, with 13 bases spanning the gap. The CDR3 is 14 amino acids. Written as DNA, the CDR3 is TGCGCCAGCAGGGTCCGGAGGTCGACAGATACGCAGTATTTT. Translation gives CASRVRRSTDTQYF.

The chain is built from TRBV7-6 and TRBJ2-7; D unresolved. V was shortened by 1 base and J by 7 bases, with 11 bases between the two germline ends. Germline CDR1 and CDR2: SGHVS and FNYEAQ. There are 13 residues in the CDR3. DNA for the CDR3: TGTGCCAGCAGCTTAGACGTGGCTGGGGAGCAGTACGTC. This encodes CASSLDVAGEQYV.

The rearrangement joins TRBV10-3 to TRBJ2-3, with TRBD2 identical over 10 bases. With 5 bases clipped from V and 1 base from J, the junction kept 6 bases outside the gene matches. The germline V gene has CDR1 ENHRY and CDR2 SYGVKD. The length of the CDR3 is 16 residues. Here the CDR3 reads CAISPSGSGGTDTQYF. DNA of the CDR3: TGTGCCATCAGTCCTAGCGGGAGCGGGGGCACAGATACGCAGTATTTT.

The V and J genes are TRBV9 and TRBJ2-6, with a possible D match to TRBD2 (5 bases). This CDR3 has 16 amino acids. V was cut by 0 bases and J by 0 bases, with 7 bases left in between. Looked up from germline, CDR1 is SGDLS and CDR2 is YYNGEE. Written as DNA, the CDR3 is TGTGCCAGCAGCGTAGAAGAGGGCTCTGGGGCCAACGTCCTGACTTTC. This translates into CASSVEEGSGANVLTF.

The V gene is TRBV11-1, the J gene TRBJ2-7; TRBD2 might be the D (5 bases). The CDR3 is 11 amino acids. The germline V gene encodes CDR1 SGHAT and CDR2 FQDESV (reference sequence). V was pared by 6 bases and J by 6 bases, with 9 bases between. In DNA, the CDR3 is TGTGCCAGCAGTACGGGAAGCGAGCAGTACTTC. Amino acids: CASSTGSEQYF.

The chain carries TRBV5-1 and TRBJ2-3; a weak D match, TRBD2 (5 bases). The CDR3 runs to 14 residues. The germline CDR1 and CDR2 sequences are SGHRS and YFSETQ. The ends were cut back, 0 bases at V and 2 bases at J, with 7 bases in the middle. The CDR3 loop reads CASSLVDYTDTQYF. In nucleotides, the CDR3 is TGCGCCAGCAGCTTGGTAGACTACACAGATACGCAGTATTTT.

The chain couples TRBV30 to TRBJ2-7; tentatively, D is TRBD1 or TRBD2 (6 bases each). V lost 8 bases and J lost 2, with 22 bases in between. Looked up from germline, CDR1 is GTSNPN and CDR2 is SVGIG (reference sequence). The CDR3 consists of 15 residues. Here the CDR3 reads CALASRGLGPYEQYF. DNA for the CDR3: TGTGCCCTAGCCTCCAGGGGACTGGGCCCCTACGAGCAGTACTTC.

The V gene is TRBV4-1, the J gene TRBJ2-2, with TRBD1 as a possible D gene (6 bases). CDR3 size: 16 residues. Trimming took off 3 bases at V and 0 bases at J, with 11 bases between the two ends. CDR1 and CDR2 from the germline V gene are MGHRA and YSYEKL. The CDR3 region is CASSHMDRANTGELFF. For the CDR3, the DNA is TGCGCCAGCAGCCATATGGACAGAGCGAACACCGGGGAGCTGTTTTTT.

The chain links TRBV6-4 to TRBJ2-1; no reliable D call. Germline-derived CDR1 and CDR2 are MRHNA and SNTAGT. The CDR3 totals 13 residues. V was clipped by 3 bases and J by 8 bases, with 11 bases between them. This chain's CDR3 is CASSEDPSYEQFF. The CDR3 nucleotides are TGTGCCAGCAGTGAGGATCCGTCTTATGAGCAGTTCTTC.

This clone was found a few times. The chain employs TRBV13 and TRBJ2-5; 10 bases map to TRBD1. V was pared by 5 bases and J by 3 bases, with 6 bases of the junction left unmatched. The germline CDR1 and CDR2 sequences are PRHDT and FYEKMQ (reference sequence). The CDR3 runs 15 residues. CDR3 nucleotide sequence: TGTGCCAGCAGCCCTGATGGGACAGGGGAAGAGACCCAGTACTTC. It encodes CASSPDGTGEETQYF.

This clone was counted a single time. In DNA form, the CDR3 reads TGCGCCAGCAGCTACGGACTAGCGGGAGGGCATTCCTACAATGAGCAGTTCTTC. It codes for CASSYGLAGGHSYNEQFF. This chain uses TRBV5-1 with TRBJ2-1, with 15 nucleotides matching TRBD2. This CDR3 is 18 amino acids long. V trimming: 3 bases; J trimming: 1 base; junction bases outside the gene matches: 5. Germline CDR1 reads SGHRS; CDR2 reads YFSETQ. Variable domain in full (rest from reference TRBV5-1 and TRBJ2-1): KAGVTQTPRYLIKTRGQQVTLSCSPISGHRSVSWYQQTPGQGLQFLFEYFSETQRNKGNFPGRFSGRQFSNSRSEMNVSTLELGDSALYLCASSYGLAGGHSYNEQFFGPGTRLTVL.

The J gene is TRBJ2-1, the V gene TRBV4-3; unclear D gene. CDR1 and CDR2 from the germline V gene are LGHNA and YSLEER. The CDR3 has 14 residues. V lost 0 bases, J lost 10 bases, and 13 bases lay in between. CDR3 bases: TGCGCCAGCAGCCAAGATAGAAGTTCCCGCGAGCAGTTCTTC. Translating it yields CASSQDRSSREQFF.

The chain couples TRBV7-8 to TRBJ2-3; D uncertain. The CDR3 is 14 amino acids. The V gene lost 5 bases and the J gene lost 1 base, with 10 bases spanning the gap. Germline V gene data show CDR1 as SGHVS and CDR2 as FQNEAQ. This CDR3 is CASSPGGGTDTQYF. In DNA form, the CDR3 reads TGTGCCAGCAGCCCAGGTGGGGGCACAGATACGCAGTATTTT.

The chain recombines TRBV27 with TRBJ2-1; 8 nucleotides agree with TRBD2. J was trimmed by 8 bases and V by 6 bases; bases with no gene match: 15. The germline CDR1 and CDR2 sequences are MNHEY and SMNVEV (reference sequence). This CDR3 is 16 amino acids long. CDR3 region: CASSNHHLTSVDEQFF. CDR3 DNA: TGTGCCAGCAGCAACCATCATTTGACTAGCGTGGATGAGCAGTTCTTC.

This clone appeared a few times. The chain has TRBV7-3 and TRBJ2-1, with D tentatively TRBD1 (5 bases). Germline values: CDR1 SGHTA, CDR2 FQGTGA. V shed 5 bases and J shed 8 bases, with 10 bases lying between them. This CDR3 is 12 amino acids long. The CDR3 bases are TGTGCCAGCAGCGCCCAGGGTGATGAGCAGTTCTTC. Translated, it gives CASSAQGDEQFF.